The present entry profiles one T cell receptor beta chain with its context. The sample originates from a study of blood T cell repertoires in COVID-19. Study information: Samples representing acute and convalescent COVID-19 were sourced from the United States, Italy and Spain. T cells, B-cell-depleted T cells, or PBMCs supplied cDNA or gDNA.

Per the study methods: How many nucleated cells were present was estimated from reference gene primer amplification. TCRdb's copy holds only in-frame clones and misses some; the assay was immunoSEQ multiplex PCR. That table furnishes V, J and clone size, whereas the DNA furnished D and trimming. The table includes around 260,000 clones, approximately 85% detected once. This clonotype was sampled from a woman aged 25-40 years who had recovered from COVID-19. The sample was PBMCs or T cells enriched from blood (not recorded which).

In DNA, the CDR3 is TGTGCCAGCAGCTTAATGGGGCACCCCACAGATACGCAGTATTTT. This codes for CASSLMGHPTDTQYF. This sequence joins TRBV7-3 and TRBJ2-3; TRBD1 might be the D (5 bases). Germline V gene data show CDR1 as SGHTA and CDR2 as FQGTGA. The CDR3 has 15 residues. The V gene lost 1 base and the J gene lost 2 bases, with 10 bases spanning the gap.